This entry lists 15 T cell receptor beta chains sequenced from one sample in a study of CD8 T cells in Susac syndrome. Random hexamers were used to reverse transcribe an amount of roughly 0.45 to 1 ug RNA. MiXCR, applied by TCRdb to the immunoSEQ multiplex PCR reads, yields one record per CDR3 protein. The data show tens of thousands of distinct CDR3 sequences, with roughly 93% seen just once and 0.2% to 0.3% held by the top ten. The specimen was CD8+ T cells from PBMCs. The receptors shown here come from a human donor in good health.

The V call is TRBV20-1, the J call TRBJ2-1, with a weak D call TRBD2 (6 bases). Germline V gives CDR1 DFQATT, CDR2 SNEGSKA (reference sequence). The CDR3 runs to 14 residues. Trimming shortened V by 7 bases and J by 1 base, and 14 bases separated the two germline ends. The CDR3 DNA is TGCAGTGTCCCGAGCGGGCGGTCCTACAATGAGCAGTTCTTC. Translation: CSVPSGRSYNEQFF.

The chain's CDR3 is CASSLGIYGYTF. The CDR3 DNA reads TGTGCCAGCAGCTTGGGCATCTATGGCTACACCTTC. The rearrangement uses TRBV11-2 and TRBJ1-2, with unresolved D. Looked up from germline, CDR1 is SGHAT and CDR2 is FQNNGV. This CDR3 has 12 residues. V lost 3 bases and J lost 4, with 6 bases in between.

The chain combines TRBV5-6 with TRBJ1-5; D gene ambiguous. CDR3 length: 14 residues. Germline V gene data show CDR1 as SGHDT and CDR2 as YYEEEE. V was cut by 0 bases and J by 4 bases, with 8 bases left in between. CDR3 region: CASSLGPPNQPQHF. The DNA for the CDR3 is TGTGCCAGCAGCTTGGGGCCACCAAATCAGCCCCAGCATTTT.

The chain couples TRBV4-1 to TRBJ2-7; tentative D call: TRBD2 (6 bases). CDR1 and CDR2 from the germline V gene are MGHRA and YSYEKL. The V and J ends lost 5 bases and 3 bases respectively, with 17 bases between them. This CDR3 has 15 residues. The CDR3 loop reads CASSKLPGELYEQYF. The DNA of the CDR3 is TGCGCCAGCAGCAAACTCCCGGGGGAACTCTACGAGCAGTACTTC.

The V gene is TRBV13, the J gene TRBJ1-1; D is possibly TRBD1 (6 bases). In germline, CDR1 is PRHDT, CDR2 FYEKMQ (reference sequence). The CDR3 is 14 amino acids. The germline V and J ends were trimmed by 5 bases and 3 bases, with 13 bases remaining between them. CDR3 bases: TGTGCCAGCAGCCCGTGGGGGGCCGACACTGAAGCTTTCTTT. It encodes CASSPWGADTEAFF.

This chain uses TRBV24-1 with TRBJ2-1, with D unresolved. The CDR3 spans 14 residues. Germline V gives CDR1 KGHDR, CDR2 SFDVKD. Trimming pared 2 bases from V and 4 bases from J, leaving 8 bases between. In DNA, the CDR3 is TGTGCCACCAGTGATTCCCGGCCTTACAATGAGCAGTTCTTC. It yields the protein CATSDSRPYNEQFF.

This chain connects TRBV27 to TRBJ1-2, with D possibly TRBD1 on 5 matching bases. CDR1 MNHEY and CDR2 SMNVEV come from the germline V gene (reference sequence). The germline V and J ends were trimmed by 6 bases and 3 bases, with 14 bases remaining between them. CDR3 length equals 14 residues. Here the CDR3 reads CASREREGYYGYTF. The CDR3 DNA follows: TGTGCCAGCAGGGAACGCGAGGGGTACTATGGCTACACCTTC.

The gene calls are TRBV6-2 or TRBV6-3 and TRBJ2-5, with 7 positions matching TRBD2. V gave up 2 bases and J gave up 2 bases; unmatched junction bases: 2. Germline V gene sequence: CDR1 MNHEY, CDR2 SVGEGT. CDR3 size: 14 residues. Here the CDR3 DNA reads TGTGCCAGCAGTTACCTAGCGGAACAAGAGACCCAGTACTTC. Its translation: CASSYLAEQETQYF.

V and J are TRBV5-1 and TRBJ2-7, with TRBD1 matching over 9 bases. Germline loops: CDR1 SGHRS, CDR2 YFSETQ. J lost 5 bases, V lost 6 bases, and 12 bases had no gene match. This CDR3 has 15 residues. The DNA for the CDR3 is TGCGCCAGCAAGGAAGGGACAGGGAGTTGGGACGAGCAGTACTTC. As protein: CASKEGTGSWDEQYF.

The chain is built from TRBV4-1 and TRBJ1-1; TRBD1 aligns across 9 bases. The trim removed 1 base at V and 6 bases at J, leaving 6 bases unmatched. The CDR3 spans 15 residues. Germline V lookup: CDR1 MGHRA, CDR2 YSYEKL. The CDR3 coding sequence is TGCGCCAGCAGCCAAGTTACAGGGGGCGGATCTGAAGCTTTCTTT. Protein sequence: CASSQVTGGGSEAFF.

In this sample, this clonotype turned up once. V usage is TRBV4-1 and J usage is TRBJ2-1; 10 bases agree with TRBD1. This CDR3 is built from 15 residues. The germline V gene has CDR1 MGHRA and CDR2 YSYEKL. V lost 0 bases and J lost 7; bases outside the gene matches: 3. The CDR3 loop reads CASSQDKGQGNEQFF. DNA of the CDR3: TGCGCCAGCAGCCAAGATAAGGGACAGGGGAATGAGCAGTTCTTC.

This chain joins TRBV3-1 and TRBJ1-1; the D gene is possibly TRBD1 (5 bases). Germline assignment: CDR1 LGHDT and CDR2 YNNKEL (reference sequence). Between the trimmed V and J ends, which lost 4 bases and 2 bases, there was a span of 14 bases. CDR3 length: 15 amino acids. The CDR3 DNA sequence: TGTGCCAGCAGCCCCCCCCAGGGAGGAAACACTGAAGCTTTCTTT. Amino acid sequence: CASSPPQGGNTEAFF.

The J gene is TRBJ2-3, the V gene TRBV29-1; D unclear. Deletions cut 7 bases from V and 0 bases from J, with 17 bases between. The CDR3 has 15 residues. Germline V gene data show CDR1 as SQVTM and CDR2 as ANQGSEA. The CDR3 DNA follows: TGCAGCGCCGATCTAGTGGGATCTAGCACAGATACGCAGTATTTT. It is translated as CSADLVGSSTDTQYF.

The chain has TRBV20-1 and TRBJ1-1, with TRBD1 matching 7 bases. The germline V gene encodes CDR1 DFQATT and CDR2 SNEGSKA (reference sequence). With 1 base clipped from V and 6 bases from J, the junction kept 8 bases outside the gene matches. The CDR3 runs 14 residues. For the CDR3, the DNA is TGCAGTGCTAGAGTAGGGGGCTGGTTGGCTGAAGCTTTCTTT. As protein: CSARVGGWLAEAFF.

This clonotype was observed once. CDR3 amino acids: CASSPTDRGEQYF. Here the CDR3 DNA reads TGTGCCAGCAGCCCAACCGACAGGGGCGAGCAGTACTTC. The genes are TRBV7-9 and TRBJ2-7; TRBD1 aligns across 8 bases. V lost 5 bases, J lost 6 bases, and 6 bases stayed unmatched. Germline V gene data show CDR1 as SEHNR and CDR2 as FQNEAQ (reference sequence). There are 13 residues in the CDR3.